This T cell receptor beta chain was documented in a study of blood T cell repertoires in COVID-19. How the authors handled the data: Nucleated cell number was recorded as an estimate derived from reference gene primer amplification. This table comes from immunoSEQ multiplex PCR, and its TCRdb copy is limited to in-frame clones, with some not included. The V and J calls and clone size are taken from that table; D and trimming were inferred from the DNA. This sample carries some 250,000 clones, roughly four fifths of them seen once, and the ten largest clones take over 14%. Self-reported history from a screening survey and questionnaire set each donor's cohort. What the recovered Cohort 3 donors had was two negative PCRs, clearance, or symptom resolution. This clonotype was obtained from a middle-aged man who had recovered from COVID-19. Sequenced material: PBMCs or T cells enriched from blood (not recorded which).

CDR3 protein: CASSLRTSSREQYF. CDR3 sequence (DNA): TGTGCCAGCAGCTTGAGGACATCTAGTCGGGAGCAGTACTTC. The genes are TRBV5-5 and TRBJ2-7, with D perhaps TRBD1 (5 bases). The germline gives CDR1 SGHKS, CDR2 YYEKEE (reference sequence). The germline V and J ends were trimmed by 1 base and 7 bases, with 15 bases remaining between them. This CDR3 has 14 residues.